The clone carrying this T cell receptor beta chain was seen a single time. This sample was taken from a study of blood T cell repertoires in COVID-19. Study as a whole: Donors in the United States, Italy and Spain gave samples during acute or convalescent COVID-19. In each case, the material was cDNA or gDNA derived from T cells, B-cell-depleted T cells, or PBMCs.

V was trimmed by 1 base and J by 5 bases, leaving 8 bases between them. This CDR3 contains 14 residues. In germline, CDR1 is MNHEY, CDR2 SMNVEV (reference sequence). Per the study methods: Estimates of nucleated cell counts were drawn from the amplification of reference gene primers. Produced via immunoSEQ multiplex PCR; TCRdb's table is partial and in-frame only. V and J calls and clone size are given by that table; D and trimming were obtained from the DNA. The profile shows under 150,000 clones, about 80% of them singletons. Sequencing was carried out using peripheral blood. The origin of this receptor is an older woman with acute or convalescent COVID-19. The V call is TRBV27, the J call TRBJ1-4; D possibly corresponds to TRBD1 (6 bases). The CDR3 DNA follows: TGTGCCAGCAGTTTATGGGGGCTGAATGAAAAACTGTTTTTT. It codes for CASSLWGLNEKLFF.